The clone carrying this T cell receptor (beta chain) was counted ten times or more. Individually, cDNA molecules had unique molecular identifiers attached to them. MiXCR, run by TCRdb on the 5' RACE reads, gives a single entry per CDR3 protein. The sample includes some 77,000 distinct CDR3 sequences, 8.5% to 10% of them seen just once. Deletions cut 4 bases from V and 2 bases from J, with 15 bases between. The CDR3 length is 16 residues. This sample was included in a study of early T cells in non-severe SARS-CoV-2 infection. Background on the study: Sequencing input comprised bulk RNA from unsorted whole blood; chain pairing was not available.

Sequences were obtained from whole blood. This sequence was found in an adult who was a healthcare worker with PCR-confirmed SARS-CoV-2 infection or an uninfected control (not recorded which). The V and J genes are TRBV12-3 or TRBV12-4 and TRBJ2-1; D is perhaps TRBD2 (6 bases). The CDR3 nucleotides are TGTGCCAGCAGTTCCACGGGGACTCACCCCTACAATGAGCAGTTCTTC. It translates to CASSSTGTHPYNEQFF.